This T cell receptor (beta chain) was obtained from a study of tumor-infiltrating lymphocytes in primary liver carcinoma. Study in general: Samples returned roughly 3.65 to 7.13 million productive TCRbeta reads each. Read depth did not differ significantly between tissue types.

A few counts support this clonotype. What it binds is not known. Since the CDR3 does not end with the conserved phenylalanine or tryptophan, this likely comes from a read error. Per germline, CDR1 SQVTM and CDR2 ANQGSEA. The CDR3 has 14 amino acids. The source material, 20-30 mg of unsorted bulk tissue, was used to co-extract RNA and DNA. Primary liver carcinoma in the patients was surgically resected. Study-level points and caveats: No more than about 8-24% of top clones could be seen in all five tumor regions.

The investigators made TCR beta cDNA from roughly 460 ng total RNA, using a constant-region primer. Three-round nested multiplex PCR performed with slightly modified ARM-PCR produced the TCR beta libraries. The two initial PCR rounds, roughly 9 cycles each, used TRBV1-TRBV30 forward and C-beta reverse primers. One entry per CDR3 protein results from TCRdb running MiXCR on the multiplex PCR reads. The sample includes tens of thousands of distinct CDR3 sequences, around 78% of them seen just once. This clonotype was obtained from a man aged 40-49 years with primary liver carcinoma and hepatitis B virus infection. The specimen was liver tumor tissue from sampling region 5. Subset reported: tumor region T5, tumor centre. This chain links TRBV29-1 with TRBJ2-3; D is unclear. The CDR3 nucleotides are TGCAGCGTTGATGCCCGAGGTCGCACTGATACGCAGTATTTA. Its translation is CSVDARGRTDTQYL.